Following are 30 T cell receptor beta chains from one sample sequenced in a study of CD8+ T cells in alopecia areata. Extracted from the samples, RNA was reverse transcribed into cDNA to serve as the sequencing template. Profiled with immunoSEQ multiplex PCR; TCRdb holds only in-frame clones, not every one. Among around 160,000 clones listed, 85% to 90% were seen once. Source: CD8+ T cells sorted from blood, taken at week 0. These receptors were taken from a human donor with alopecia areata.

This rearrangement joins TRBV7-6 to TRBJ2-7; possibly TRBD1 for D (5 bases). V was pared by 3 bases and J by 0 bases, with 6 bases between. CDR1 and CDR2 (germline): SGHVS, FNYEAQ. CDR3 length: 13 residues. This chain's CDR3 is CASSFDSSYEQYF. The CDR3 DNA reads as TGTGCCAGCAGCTTCGACAGCTCCTACGAGCAGTACTTC.

The genes are TRBV9 and TRBJ2-5, with 14 positions matching TRBD2. CDR1 and CDR2 (germline): SGDLS, YYNGEE. The length of the CDR3 is 18 residues. The ends lost 3 bases at V and 4 bases at J; junction bases unmatched: 11. The CDR3 loop reads CASSGTGLAGEPAETQYF. The CDR3 nucleotides are TGTGCCAGCAGCGGAACGGGACTAGCGGGAGAACCGGCAGAGACCCAGTACTTC.

The chain has TRBV27 and TRBJ2-7; D gene unclear. Trimming left V 2 bases short and J 5 bases short, with 13 bases between. Germline lookup yields CDR1 MNHEY and CDR2 SMNVEV (reference sequence). This CDR3 is 14 amino acids long. CDR3 in DNA: TGTGCCAGCAGTTTACTTCGGCCAACCGACGAGCAGTACTTC. It yields the protein CASSLLRPTDEQYF.

This sequence joins TRBV7-8 and TRBJ2-3, with 12 bases lining up with TRBD2. The CDR3 spans 17 residues. Germline V CDR1 and CDR2: SGHVS, FQNEAQ. V lost 2 bases and J lost 6; bases outside the gene matches: 9. This chain's CDR3 is CASSLYTSGRNDDTQYF. The CDR3 DNA reads as TGTGCCAGCAGCTTATATACTAGCGGGAGGAATGATGATACGCAGTATTTT. Complete variable domain (other parts from reference TRBV7-8 and TRBJ2-3): GAGVSQSPRYKVAKRGQDVALRCDPISGHVSLFWYQQALGQGPEFLTYFQNEAQLDKSGLPSDRFFAERPEGSVSTLKIQRTQQEDSAVYLCASSLYTSGRNDDTQYFGPGTRLTVL.

J is TRBJ2-3 and V is TRBV13; TRBD2 agrees at 8 bases. V shed 5 bases, J shed 12 bases, and the junction held 13 bases outside the gene matches. Germline loops: CDR1 PRHDT, CDR2 FYEKMQ (reference sequence). The CDR3 is 14 amino acids. DNA for the CDR3: TGTGCCAGCAGCCCCCACCACCCGGGGGGGGCCCAGTATTTT. As protein: CASSPHHPGGAQYF.

The rearrangement uses TRBV27 and TRBJ2-1, with D possibly called TRBD1 or TRBD2 (5 bases each). This CDR3 has 16 residues. Germline V gene data show CDR1 as MNHEY and CDR2 as SMNVEV (reference sequence). V lost 6 bases and J 4 bases, leaving 19 bases between the germline ends. CDR3 sequence (DNA): TGTGCCAGCAGCCTCGGGGCTAGCTCCCCGTACAATGAGCAGTTCTTC. It codes for CASSLGASSPYNEQFF.

This clone was picked up one time. The J gene is TRBJ2-1, the V gene TRBV20-1; no definite D call. CDR1 is DFQATT and CDR2 is SNEGSKA in the germline V gene (reference sequence). Trimming pared 4 bases from V and 10 bases from J, leaving 11 bases between. CDR3 length equals 11 residues. This CDR3 is CSAIIGWEQFF. The CDR3 DNA is TGCAGTGCTATTATTGGCTGGGAGCAGTTCTTC.

The chain recombines TRBV5-1 with TRBJ2-3; D is unclear. The germline V gene has CDR1 SGHRS and CDR2 YFSETQ. The V gene lost 0 bases and the J gene lost 3 bases, with 11 bases spanning the gap. The CDR3 is 15 amino acids. CDR3 residues: CASSLGWDRTDTQYF. The CDR3 nucleotides are TGCGCCAGCAGCTTGGGATGGGATCGGACAGATACGCAGTATTTT.

CDR3 region: CASSSNSYEQYF. CDR3 DNA: TGTGCCAGCAGCTCTAACAGCTACGAGCAGTACTTC. The chain has TRBV7-9 and TRBJ2-7; D gene uncertain. Germline V gene data show CDR1 as SEHNR and CDR2 as FQNEAQ (reference sequence). V lost 4 bases to trimming and J lost 3 bases, with 7 bases between them. CDR3 length equals 12 residues.

This chain links TRBV18 with TRBJ2-1; a possible D gene is TRBD1 (5 bases). The germline V and J ends were trimmed by 3 bases and 6 bases, with 18 bases remaining between them. The CDR3 is made up of 16 amino acids. Per germline, CDR1 KGHSH and CDR2 LQKENI. This CDR3 is CASSPTQGRRINEQFF. The CDR3 DNA reads TGTGCCAGCTCACCTACGCAGGGAAGAAGGATCAATGAGCAGTTCTTC.

The rearrangement uses TRBV4-1 and TRBJ1-1, with D possibly matching TRBD1 (6 bases). Trimming cost V 3 bases and J 0 bases, with 11 bases left between them. From germline, CDR1 is MGHRA and CDR2 YSYEKL. This CDR3 has 15 residues. CDR3 region: CASSHPQGMNTEAFF. The CDR3 nucleotides read TGCGCCAGCAGCCATCCACAGGGAATGAACACTGAAGCTTTCTTT.

This clone was seen just once. The chain carries TRBV4-1 and TRBJ2-7; D unclear. From germline, CDR1 is MGHRA and CDR2 YSYEKL. The CDR3 spans 14 residues. V was trimmed by 4 bases and J by 5 bases, leaving 15 bases between them. For the CDR3, the DNA is TGCGCCAGCAGCCGCTACCAACCTGCCGACGAGCAGTACTTC. Residues: CASSRYQPADEQYF.

This chain connects TRBV27 to TRBJ2-1; 10 nucleotides line up with TRBD1. Germline loops: CDR1 MNHEY, CDR2 SMNVEV (reference sequence). J gave up 6 bases and V 8 bases, and 13 bases lay outside the gene matches. This CDR3 comprises 16 residues. DNA for the CDR3: TGTGCCAGCCTCCTTCACGGGACAGGGGACGCCAATGAGCAGTTCTTC. Its protein is CASLLHGTGDANEQFF.

The rearrangement links TRBV4-1 to TRBJ2-7; TRBD1 matches at 8 bases. Per germline, CDR1 MGHRA and CDR2 YSYEKL. V lost 5 bases, J lost 3 bases, and 3 bases stayed unmatched. CDR3 length: 13 amino acids. The chain's CDR3 is CASSWDRSYEQYF. In nucleotides, the CDR3 is TGCGCCAGCAGCTGGGACAGGAGCTACGAGCAGTACTTC.

The CDR3 nucleotides are TGCAGCGTTGAAGGAAGGGGGCGCCGGGACACCGGGGAGCTGTTTTTT. It codes for CSVEGRGRRDTGELFF. The chain has TRBV29-1 and TRBJ2-2; 7 positions match TRBD1. CDR3 size: 16 residues. The V segment lost 1 base and the J segment 3 bases; nucleotides outside the gene matches: 8. Germline CDR1 reads SQVTM; CDR2 reads ANQGSEA.

V is TRBV7-9 and J is TRBJ2-7, with TRBD1 as a possible D gene (5 bases). Germline V gene sequence: CDR1 SEHNR, CDR2 FQNEAQ (reference sequence). V shed 1 base and J shed 2 bases, with 9 bases lying between them. The CDR3 spans 14 residues. In DNA form, the CDR3 reads TGTGCCAGCAGCTTAGGACAGAGTCCCTACGAGCAGTACTTC. Translation: CASSLGQSPYEQYF.

The genes are TRBV11-2 and TRBJ2-6; 8 bases line up with TRBD1. CDR3 length equals 17 residues. Germline values: CDR1 SGHAT, CDR2 FQNNGV. With 4 bases clipped from V and 0 bases from J, the junction kept 5 bases outside the gene matches. The CDR3 protein is CASSSRDRLSGANVLTF. As DNA, the CDR3 is TGTGCCAGCAGCTCGCGGGACAGGCTCTCTGGGGCCAACGTCCTGACTTTC.

The chain's CDR3 is CASSPRQGLMNEQYF. The CDR3 nucleotides read TGTGCCAGCAGTCCTAGACAGGGGCTTATGAACGAGCAGTACTTC. The chain uses TRBV11-2 and TRBJ2-7; 8 bases line up with TRBD1. The V and J ends lost 6 bases and 5 bases, in that order; junction bases with no gene match: 12. Germline assignment: CDR1 SGHAT and CDR2 FQNNGV. CDR3 length: 15 amino acids.

The chain has TRBV5-4 and TRBJ2-1; tentatively, D is TRBD1 or TRBD2 (6 bases each). This CDR3 contains 14 residues. The germline V gene has CDR1 SGHNT and CDR2 YYREEE (reference sequence). Trimming removed 4 bases from V and 6 bases from J, with 14 bases in between. CDR3 nucleotide sequence: TGTGCCAGCAGCGTAGGGGGGACTCTCAATGAGCAGTTCTTC. Translation gives CASSVGGTLNEQFF.

This clone was counted once. V usage is TRBV9 and J usage is TRBJ1-5; D is perhaps TRBD1 (5 bases). The germline V and J ends were trimmed by 3 bases and 3 bases, with 10 bases remaining between them. The germline V gene has CDR1 SGDLS and CDR2 YYNGEE. This CDR3 is 14 amino acids long. CDR3 coding DNA: TGTGCCAGCAGCGAGGGAGGGGACAATCAGCCCCAGCATTTT. It codes for CASSEGGDNQPQHF. Supplemented by reference TRBV9 and TRBJ1-5, the full variable domain reads DSGVTQTPKHLITATGQRVTLRCSPRSGDLSVYWYQQSLDQGLQFLIQYYNGEERAKGNILERFSAQQFPDLHSELNLSSLELGDSALYFCASSEGGDNQPQHFGDGTRLSIL.

The V and J genes are TRBV6-1 and TRBJ2-2; D is unresolved. The V gene's germline CDR1 is MNHNS and CDR2 SASEGT. CDR3 size: 11 residues. The V end was cut by 10 bases, the J end by 7 bases, with 10 bases between. The CDR3 loop is CAIWFGGELFF. The CDR3 region has the DNA TGTGCCATCTGGTTTGGCGGGGAGCTGTTTTTT.

The gene calls are TRBV5-4 and TRBJ2-3; 13 nucleotides align to TRBD2. V lost 5 bases, J lost 4 bases, and 4 bases stayed unmatched. This CDR3 has 15 residues. Germline V lookup: CDR1 SGHNT, CDR2 YYREEE (reference sequence). CDR3 sequence reads: CASRPGLAGSDTQYF. The CDR3 DNA follows: TGTGCCAGCAGACCGGGACTAGCGGGATCAGATACGCAGTATTTT. The entire variable domain, with the rest obtained from reference TRBV5-4 and TRBJ2-3, is as follows: ETGVTQSPTHLIKTRGQQVTLRCSSQSGHNTVSWYQQALGQGPQFIFQYYREEENGRGNFPPRFSGLQFPNYSSELNVNALELDDSALYLCASRPGLAGSDTQYFGPGTRLTVL.

Only a few counts were recorded for this clone. V usage is TRBV27 and J usage is TRBJ1-1; D remains ambiguous. V was clipped by 7 bases and J by 0 bases, with 9 bases between them. Per the germline V gene, CDR1 is MNHEY and CDR2 is SMNVEV (reference sequence). The CDR3 runs to 13 residues. The CDR3 spells CASKENLNTEAFF. The DNA for the CDR3 is TGTGCCAGCAAAGAGAACCTGAACACTGAAGCTTTCTTT.

This rearrangement joins TRBV5-5 to TRBJ2-5, with 11 bases aligning to TRBD2. CDR3 length: 15 amino acids. CDR1 and CDR2 (germline): SGHKS, YYEKEE (reference sequence). After removal of 2 bases from V and 5 bases from J, the junction contained 5 bases not matched to a gene. The CDR3 region has the DNA TGTGCCAGCAGCTTACTAGCGGGAGAGTATGAGACCCAGTACTTC. Protein product: CASSLLAGEYETQYF. Combining the CDR3 with reference TRBV5-5 and TRBJ2-5 gives the whole variable domain DAGVTQSPTHLIKTRGQQVTLRCSPISGHKSVSWYQQVLGQGPQFIFQYYEKEERGRGNFPDRFSARQFPNYSSELNVNALLLGDSALYLCASSLLAGEYETQYFGPGTRLLVL.

The J gene is TRBJ2-7, the V gene TRBV13; D is undetermined. The CDR3 consists of 11 residues. V was pared by 3 bases and J by 0 bases, with 0 bases between. Per the germline V gene, CDR1 is PRHDT and CDR2 is FYEKMQ (reference sequence). The CDR3 is CASSFSYEQYF. The CDR3 region has the DNA TGTGCCAGCAGCTTCTCCTACGAGCAGTACTTC.

The V gene is TRBV10-3, the J gene TRBJ2-3; D may match TRBD1 or TRBD2 (6 bases each). Germline CDR1 and CDR2: ENHRY and SYGVKD. Trimming shortened V by 2 bases and J by 3 bases, and 15 bases separated the two germline ends. The CDR3 has 16 residues. CDR3 sequence reads: CAISEVGGGRTDTQYF. In nucleotides, the CDR3 is TGTGCCATCAGTGAGGTTGGTGGGGGGCGGACAGATACGCAGTATTTT.

The rearrangement joins TRBV11-2 to TRBJ2-5; TRBD2 is a possible D gene (6 bases). Near its end, the DNA agrees better with TRBJ2-7, so the J call may be wrong. There are 16 residues in the CDR3. Germline lookup yields CDR1 SGHAT and CDR2 FQNNGV. The CDR3 sequence is CASSLEWFGGWYEQYF. The CDR3 region has the DNA TGTGCCAGCAGCTTAGAATGGTTTGGGGGGTGGTACGAGCAGTACTTC.

V usage is TRBV27 and J usage is TRBJ2-7; 7 bases are shared with TRBD1. This CDR3 is 14 amino acids long. Looked up from germline, CDR1 is MNHEY and CDR2 is SMNVEV (reference sequence). J was trimmed by 2 bases and V by 4 bases; bases with no gene match: 5. The CDR3 region has the DNA TGTGCCAGCAGTTCTTACAGGGGCGCCTACGAGCAGTACTTC. Translated: CASSSYRGAYEQYF.

This chain uses TRBV20-1 with TRBJ2-5; D is uncertain. Germline CDR1 and CDR2: DFQATT and SNEGSKA (reference sequence). V dropped 0 bases and J dropped 3 bases, with 2 bases sitting between them. The CDR3 is made up of 11 amino acids. The CDR3 spells CSARDKETQYF. The DNA of the CDR3 is TGCAGTGCTAGAGATAAAGAGACCCAGTACTTC.

This clone has a single count. The chain recombines TRBV5-6 with TRBJ1-5; 9 bases are shared with TRBD1. V lost 4 bases and J lost 4; bases outside the gene matches: 6. The CDR3 length is 15 residues. CDR1 is SGHDT, CDR2 YYEEEE, per germline. CDR3 protein: CASSPGTGLNQPQHF. DNA for the CDR3: TGTGCCAGCAGCCCGGGGACAGGGTTAAATCAGCCCCAGCATTTT. Variable domain in full (rest from reference TRBV5-6 and TRBJ1-5): DAGVTQSPTHLIKTRGQQVTLRCSPKSGHDTVSWYQQALGQGPQFIFQYYEEEERQRGNFPDRFSGHQFPNYSSELNVNALLLGDSALYLCASSPGTGLNQPQHFGDGTRLSIL.